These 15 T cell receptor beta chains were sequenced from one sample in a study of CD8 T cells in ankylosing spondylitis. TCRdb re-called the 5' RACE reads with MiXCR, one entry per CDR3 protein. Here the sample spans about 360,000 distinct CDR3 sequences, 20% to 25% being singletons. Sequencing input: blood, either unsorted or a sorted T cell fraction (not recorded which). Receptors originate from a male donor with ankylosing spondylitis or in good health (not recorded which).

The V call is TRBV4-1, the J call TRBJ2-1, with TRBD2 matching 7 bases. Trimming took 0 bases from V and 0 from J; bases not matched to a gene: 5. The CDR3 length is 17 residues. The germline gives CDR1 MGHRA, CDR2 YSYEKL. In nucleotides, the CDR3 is TGCGCCAGCAGCCAAGAAGGTGGGGGGGTCTCCTACAATGAGCAGTTCTTC. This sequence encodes CASSQEGGGVSYNEQFF.

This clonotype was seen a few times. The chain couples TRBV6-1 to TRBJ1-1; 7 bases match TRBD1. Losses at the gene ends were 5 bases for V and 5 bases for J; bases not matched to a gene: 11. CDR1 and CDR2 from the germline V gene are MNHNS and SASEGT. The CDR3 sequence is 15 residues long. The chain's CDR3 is CASSTSDRVATEAFF. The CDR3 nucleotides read TGTGCCAGCAGTACCTCCGACAGGGTGGCTACTGAAGCTTTCTTT.

The CDR3 region is CASSQAAAYEQYF. CDR3 sequence (DNA): TGTGCCAGCTCACAGGCCGCCGCCTACGAGCAGTACTTC. The chain employs TRBV18 and TRBJ2-7, with D hard to call. Germline values: CDR1 KGHSH, CDR2 LQKENI. CDR3 length: 13 amino acids. V was pared by 4 bases and J by 2 bases, with 9 bases between. Looking up the rest from reference TRBV18 and TRBJ2-7 gives the full variable domain: NAGVMQNPRHLVRRRGQEARLRCSPMKGHSHVYWYRQLPEEGLKFMVYLQKENIIDESGMPKERFSAEFPKEGPSILRIQQVVRGDSAAYFCASSQAAAYEQYFGPGTRLTVT.

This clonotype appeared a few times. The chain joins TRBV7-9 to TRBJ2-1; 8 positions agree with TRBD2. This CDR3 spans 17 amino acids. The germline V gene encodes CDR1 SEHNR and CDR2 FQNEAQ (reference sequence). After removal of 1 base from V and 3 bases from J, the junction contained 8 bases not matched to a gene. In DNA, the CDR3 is TGTGCCAGCAGCTTAGGCCTGGGCGGGGGGTACTACAATGAGCAGTTCTTC. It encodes CASSLGLGGGYYNEQFF.

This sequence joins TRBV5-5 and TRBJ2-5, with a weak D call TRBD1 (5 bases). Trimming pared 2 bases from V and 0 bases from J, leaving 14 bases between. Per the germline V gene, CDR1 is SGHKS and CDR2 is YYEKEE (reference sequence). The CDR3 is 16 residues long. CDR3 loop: CASSFLQGDYQETQYF. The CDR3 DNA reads TGTGCCAGCAGCTTCCTGCAGGGCGATTACCAAGAGACCCAGTACTTC.

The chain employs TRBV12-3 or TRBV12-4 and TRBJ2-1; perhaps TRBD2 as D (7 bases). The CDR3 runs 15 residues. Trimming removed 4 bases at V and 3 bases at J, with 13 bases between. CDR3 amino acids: CASSSPGGLYNEQFF. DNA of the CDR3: TGTGCCAGCAGTTCCCCGGGGGGCCTCTACAATGAGCAGTTCTTC.

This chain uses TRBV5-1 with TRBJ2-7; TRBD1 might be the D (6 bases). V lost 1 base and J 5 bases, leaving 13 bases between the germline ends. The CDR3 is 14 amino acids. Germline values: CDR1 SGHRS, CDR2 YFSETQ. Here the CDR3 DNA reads TGCGCCAGCAGCTTGACAGGGAAATTTGACGAGCAGTACTTC. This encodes CASSLTGKFDEQYF.

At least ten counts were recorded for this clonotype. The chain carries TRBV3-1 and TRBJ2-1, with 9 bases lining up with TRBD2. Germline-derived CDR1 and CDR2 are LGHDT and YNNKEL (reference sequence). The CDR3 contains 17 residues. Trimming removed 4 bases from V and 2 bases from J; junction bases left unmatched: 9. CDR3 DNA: TGTGCCAGCAGCCCCTGGGCTAGCGGGGACCCCTACAATGAGCAGTTCTTC. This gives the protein CASSPWASGDPYNEQFF.

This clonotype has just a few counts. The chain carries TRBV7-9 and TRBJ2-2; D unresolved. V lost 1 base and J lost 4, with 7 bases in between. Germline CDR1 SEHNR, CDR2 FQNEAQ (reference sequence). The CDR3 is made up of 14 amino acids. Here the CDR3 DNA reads TGTGCCAGCAGCTTAGTAGATGGCACCGGGGAGCTGTTTTTT. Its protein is CASSLVDGTGELFF.

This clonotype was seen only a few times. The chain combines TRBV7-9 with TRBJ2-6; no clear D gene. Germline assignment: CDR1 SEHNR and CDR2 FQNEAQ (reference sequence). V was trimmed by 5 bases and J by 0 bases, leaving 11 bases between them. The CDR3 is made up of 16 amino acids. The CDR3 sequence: CASSPVWVSGANVLTF. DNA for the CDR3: TGTGCCAGCAGCCCAGTCTGGGTCTCTGGGGCCAACGTCCTGACTTTC.

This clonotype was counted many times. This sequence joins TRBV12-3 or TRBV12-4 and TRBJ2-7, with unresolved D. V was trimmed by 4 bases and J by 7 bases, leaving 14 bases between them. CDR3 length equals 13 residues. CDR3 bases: TGTGCCAGCAGTTGGTCCAGCGAAGGGGAGCAGTACTTC. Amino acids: CASSWSSEGEQYF.

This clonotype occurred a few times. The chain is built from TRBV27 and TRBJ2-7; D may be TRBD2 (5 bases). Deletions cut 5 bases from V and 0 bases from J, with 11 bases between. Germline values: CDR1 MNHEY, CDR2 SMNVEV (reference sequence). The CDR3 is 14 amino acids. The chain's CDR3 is CASSPDGVSYEQYF. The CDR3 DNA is TGTGCCAGCAGTCCTGACGGGGTCTCCTACGAGCAGTACTTC.

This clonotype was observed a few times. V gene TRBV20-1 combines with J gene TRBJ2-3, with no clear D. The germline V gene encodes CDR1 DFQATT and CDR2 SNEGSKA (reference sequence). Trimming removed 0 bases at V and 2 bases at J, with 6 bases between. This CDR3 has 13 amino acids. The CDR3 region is CSARERHTDTQYF. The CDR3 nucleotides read TGCAGTGCTAGAGAGAGACACACAGATACGCAGTATTTT.

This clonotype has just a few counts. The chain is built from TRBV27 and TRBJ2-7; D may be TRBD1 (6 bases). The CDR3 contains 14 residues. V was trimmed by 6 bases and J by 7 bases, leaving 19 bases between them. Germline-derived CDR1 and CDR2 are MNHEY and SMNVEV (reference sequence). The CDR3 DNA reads TGTGCCAGCAGGCGTCGGGACAACGTGCGAGAGCAGTACTTC. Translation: CASRRRDNVREQYF.

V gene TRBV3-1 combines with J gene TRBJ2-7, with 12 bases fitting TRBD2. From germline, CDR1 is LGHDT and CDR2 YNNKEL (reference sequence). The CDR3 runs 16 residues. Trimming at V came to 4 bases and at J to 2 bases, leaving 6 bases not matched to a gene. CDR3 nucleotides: TGTGCCAGCAGCCGATCACTAGCGGGGGGCCCCTACGAGCAGTACTTC. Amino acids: CASSRSLAGGPYEQYF.